This T cell receptor (beta chain) was observed in a study of control samples from healthy donors and cancer patients. Only in-frame clones appear in the TCRdb table, and some are missing; sequencing was by immunoSEQ multiplex PCR. The sample carries tens of thousands of clones, around 85% recorded once. The sample holds one count of this clone. This TCR was recovered from an older man with lung cancer. The sequencing input was PBMCs.

In nucleotides, the CDR3 is TGTGCCAGCGCCGAACAGGGGGCCCCGAACACTGAAGCTTTCTTT. Protein sequence: CASAEQGAPNTEAFF. The chain links TRBV5-6 to TRBJ1-1, with TRBD1 identical over 9 bases. Trimming cost V 7 bases and J 1 base; bases outside gene matches: 8. This CDR3 region has 15 residues. CDR1 SGHDT and CDR2 YYEEEE come from the germline V gene.